The 8 T cell receptor beta chains given below trace back to one sample, sequenced in a study of cytomegalovirus exposure and HLA in healthy donors. 13 Jbeta primers and 60 Vbeta primers were used for the PCR. The repertoire was sequenced with immunoSEQ multiplex PCR; TCRdb's copy has only in-frame clones and lacks some. The sample's table shows about 48,000 clones. The sample consisted of PBMCs. The receptors come from a male donor in good health and CMV-seropositive.

The chain combines TRBV4-3 with TRBJ2-7; TRBD1 matches 8 bases. V was clipped by 0 bases and J by 2 bases; unmatched bases: 6. CDR3 size: 16 residues. CDR1 is LGHNA and CDR2 is YSLEER in the germline V gene. For the CDR3, the DNA is TGCGCCAGCAGCCAAGAGGGGGCGGACAGGGCCTACGAGCAGTACTTC. This encodes CASSQEGADRAYEQYF.

J is TRBJ2-2 and V is TRBV7-9; tentatively, D is TRBD2 (6 bases). The CDR3 sequence is 13 residues long. The germline gives CDR1 SEHNR, CDR2 FQNEAQ (reference sequence). V lost 6 bases to trimming and J lost 7 bases, with 12 bases between them. CDR3 region: CASRIEEGGELFF. The CDR3 nucleotides read TGTGCCAGCAGAATTGAGGAGGGCGGGGAGCTGTTTTTT.

The chain employs TRBV28 and TRBJ2-1; TRBD1 agrees at 8 bases. The CDR3 runs to 16 residues. V trimming: 4 bases; J trimming: 4 bases; junction bases outside the gene matches: 9. From germline, CDR1 is MDHEN and CDR2 SYDVKM. The CDR3 DNA sequence: TGTGCCAGCAGTTGGCTTAGGGGGACAGGATACAATGAGCAGTTCTTC. Amino acids: CASSWLRGTGYNEQFF.

J is TRBJ2-5 and V is TRBV5-4, with D possibly being TRBD2 (7 bases). V lost 6 bases and J 1 base, leaving 22 bases between the germline ends. The length of the CDR3 is 17 residues. Germline-derived CDR1 and CDR2 are SGHNT and YYREEE (reference sequence). CDR3 DNA sequence: TGTGCCAGCACCCGAGGGGGAGGGCCACCGCTCCAAGAGACCCAGTACTTC. Translation gives CASTRGGGPPLQETQYF.

CDR3 coding DNA: TGTGCCAGCTCGATGACACCTTCCTACAATGAGCAGTTCTTC. Protein sequence: CASSMTPSYNEQFF. The chain couples TRBV6-5 to TRBJ2-1; D gene unclear. Trimming removed 8 bases from V and 1 base from J, with 12 bases in between. The CDR3 is 14 residues long. Germline CDR1 reads MNHEY; CDR2 reads SVGAGI.

The chain links TRBV28 to TRBJ1-2; the D is unclear. This CDR3 has 13 amino acids. Germline values: CDR1 MDHEN, CDR2 SYDVKM. Deletions cut 3 bases from V and 0 bases from J, with 5 bases between. The CDR3 is CASSFAANYGYTF. The CDR3 DNA reads as TGTGCCAGCAGTTTCGCAGCTAACTATGGCTACACCTTC.

This sequence joins TRBV7-8 and TRBJ1-3; no firm D call. The germline V gene has CDR1 SGHVS and CDR2 FQNEAQ. Trimming stripped 5 bases from V and 0 bases from J, with 20 bases between. The CDR3 spans 18 residues. CDR3 in amino acids: CASSLEGGEVLSGNTIYF. CDR3 nucleotide sequence: TGTGCCAGCAGCCTCGAGGGCGGGGAAGTCCTCTCTGGAAACACCATATATTTT.

The chain links TRBV30 to TRBJ1-3; D is uncertain. The CDR3 is made up of 13 amino acids. Trimming cost V 5 bases and J 0 bases, with 8 bases left between them. Per germline, CDR1 GTSNPN and CDR2 SVGIG (reference sequence). CDR3 sequence reads: CAWSPNSGNTIYF. In DNA form, the CDR3 reads TGTGCCTGGTCTCCTAACTCTGGAAACACCATATATTTT.